This is a list of T cell receptor beta chains from one sample in a study of blood T cell repertoires in COVID-19. Only in-frame clones appear in the TCRdb table, and some are missing; sequencing was by immunoSEQ multiplex PCR. The sample consists of tens of thousands of clones, about 83% of them appearing once. The sequencing input was peripheral blood. Receptors were obtained from a woman in her sixties with acute or convalescent COVID-19. Both conserved end residues are part of each CDR3. The D gene is left open where the match is weak.

TRBV5-1	NA	TRBJ2-7	CASSSGLMGEQYF
TRBV18	TRBD2	TRBJ2-7	CASSNGGAALEQYF
TRBV19	TRBD1	TRBJ2-3	CATKPQRRPGQRYTDTQYF
TRBV10-2	TRBD2	TRBJ2-1	CASSVSRGKDEQFF
TRBV3-1/TRBV3-2	NA	TRBJ2-7	CASSQDRSYEQYF
TRBV11-2	NA	TRBJ1-1	CASRDSGRSEAFF
TRBV6-4	TRBD2	TRBJ2-1	CASSAGTSGGDEQFF
TRBV5-1	NA	TRBJ1-5	CASSLMGGQPQHF
TRBV14	TRBD1	TRBJ1-1	CASSLGTGTEAFF
TRBV7-3	TRBD1	TRBJ2-5	CASSLGAGGGQETQYF
TRBV19	NA	TRBJ1-1	CASRPGSGGTEAFF
TRBV5-1	NA	TRBJ1-6	CASSSAAYNSPLHF
TRBV5-1	NA	TRBJ1-1	CASTDSAGTEAFF
TRBV5-1	NA	TRBJ1-2	CASSLPDRPAFGYTF
TRBV6-5	TRBD2	TRBJ2-1	CASSLLAGVHNEQFF
TRBV21-1	NA	TRBJ2-5	CASSKGGRYQETQYF
TRBV19	NA	TRBJ1-1	CASSLGGNTEAFF
TRBV4-2	TRBD1	TRBJ1-1	CASSLGDRGNTEAFF
TRBV14	NA	TRBJ1-2	CASSDTGRGYTF
TRBV7-9	NA	TRBJ2-1	CASSSIQGILGNEQFF
TRBV29-1	TRBD1	TRBJ1-1	CSVSPKGASTEAFF
TRBV3-1/TRBV3-2	NA	TRBJ1-3	CASSHLLSSGNTIYF
TRBV27	NA	TRBJ1-1	CASSLFRGTEAFF
TRBV11-2	TRBD2	TRBJ2-1	CASSLAGEPGNEQFF
TRBV7-9	TRBD1	TRBJ2-5	CASSSRQGRETQYF
TRBV7-8	NA	TRBJ2-5	CASSLDTGFQETQYF